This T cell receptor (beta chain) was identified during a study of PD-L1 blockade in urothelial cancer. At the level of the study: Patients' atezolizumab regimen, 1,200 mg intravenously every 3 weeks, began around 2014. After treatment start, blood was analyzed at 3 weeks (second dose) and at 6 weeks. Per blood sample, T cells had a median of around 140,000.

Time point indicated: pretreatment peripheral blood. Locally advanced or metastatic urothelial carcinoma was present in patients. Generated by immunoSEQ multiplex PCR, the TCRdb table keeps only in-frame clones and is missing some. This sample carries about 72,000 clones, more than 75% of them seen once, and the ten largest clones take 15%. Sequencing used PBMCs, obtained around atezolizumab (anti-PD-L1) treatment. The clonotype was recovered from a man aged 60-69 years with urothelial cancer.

CDR3 region: CASSLDQTGAGELFF. Written as DNA, the CDR3 is TGCGCCAGCAGCTTGGACCAGACAGGGGCTGGGGAGCTGTTTTTT. V and J are TRBV5-1 and TRBJ2-2; 8 bases line up with TRBD1. The CDR3 runs 15 residues. Losses at the gene ends were 0 bases for V and 8 bases for J; bases not matched to a gene: 6. Germline lookup yields CDR1 SGHRS and CDR2 YFSETQ. The whole variable domain, filled in from reference TRBV5-1 and TRBJ2-2, reads KAGVTQTPRYLIKTRGQQVTLSCSPISGHRSVSWYQQTPGQGLQFLFEYFSETQRNKGNFPGRFSGRQFSNSRSEMNVSTLELGDSALYLCASSLDQTGAGELFFGEGSRLTVL.